These 25 T cell receptor beta chains were all obtained from the same sample, sequenced in a study of Graves' ophthalmopathy and Graves' hyperthyroidism. Amplified TCR beta CDR3 regions were obtained using RNA transcripts as template. RT-PCR with HTBI primers came first, then second-round multiplex PCR. MiXCR was run by TCRdb on the multiplex PCR reads, yielding one entry per CDR3 protein. Among under 350,000 distinct CDR3 sequences listed, under 20% were seen once. Sequences were obtained from peripheral blood. Source of these receptors: an adult man with Graves' ophthalmopathy.

This chain uses TRBV30 with TRBJ1-6; D not resolved. This CDR3 region has 13 residues. V gave up 3 bases and J gave up 1 base, with 4 bases separating them. The germline V gene has CDR1 GTSNPN and CDR2 SVGIG (reference sequence). This CDR3 reads CAWRGSYNSPLHF. The CDR3 DNA reads as TGTGCCTGGAGGGGGTCCTATAATTCACCCCTCCACTTT.

The rearrangement joins TRBV12-3 or TRBV12-4 to TRBJ2-5; a weak D match, TRBD2 (5 bases). V dropped 7 bases and J dropped 7 bases, with 13 bases sitting between them. This CDR3 is built from 12 residues. This CDR3 is CASNDYGGTQYF. CDR3 DNA sequence: TGTGCCAGCAACGACTACGGCGGGACCCAGTACTTC.

This clonotype was counted ten times or more. The genes are TRBV2 and TRBJ1-1; perhaps TRBD1 as D (6 bases). The ends were cut back, 2 bases at V and 8 bases at J, with 12 bases in the middle. The CDR3 sequence is 13 residues long. Germline CDR1 is SNHLY and CDR2 is FYNNEI. In nucleotides, the CDR3 is TGTGCCAGCAGTGAACAGGGTAGGGGGGAAGCTTTCTTT. This translates into CASSEQGRGEAFF.

This clonotype was found many times. This chain uses TRBV11-2 with TRBJ1-1, with D maybe TRBD1 (6 bases). Trimming cost V 4 bases and J 1 base, with 19 bases left between them. CDR1 and CDR2 from the germline V gene are SGHAT and FQNNGV. The CDR3 loop spans 17 amino acids. CDR3 DNA: TGTGCCAGCAGCTCACCGTCCGGGGGCGGGGGGAACACTGAAGCTTTCTTT. Residues: CASSSPSGGGGNTEAFF. The full variable domain, its missing parts supplied by reference TRBV11-2 and TRBJ1-1, is EAGVAQSPRYKIIEKRQSVAFWCNPISGHATLYWYQQILGQGPKLLIQFQNNGVVDDSQLPKDRFSAERLKGVDSTLKIQPAKLEDSAVYLCASSSPSGGGGNTEAFFGQGTRLTVV.

In its sample, this clonotype was seen many times. J is TRBJ2-5 and V is TRBV30, with TRBD1 as a possible D gene (6 bases). The V and J ends lost 5 bases and 1 base respectively, with 8 bases between them. Germline V gene lookup returns CDR1 GTSNPN and CDR2 SVGIG (reference sequence). The CDR3 is made up of 12 amino acids. The CDR3 here is CAWGTSQETQYF. CDR3 nucleotide sequence: TGTGCCTGGGGGACAAGCCAAGAGACCCAGTACTTC.

This clonotype was observed at least ten times. The CDR3 here is CATSRDLRTEETQYF. Here the CDR3 DNA reads TGTGCCACCAGCAGAGATCTTAGGACAGAAGAGACCCAGTACTTC. This sequence joins TRBV15 and TRBJ2-5, with D possibly TRBD1 on 6 matching bases. Germline lookup yields CDR1 LNHNV and CDR2 YYDKDF (reference sequence). Trimming stripped 0 bases from V and 3 bases from J, with 11 bases between. The CDR3 extends over 15 amino acids.

This clonotype was seen repeatedly, ten times or more. CDR3 region: CASSFTGEAFF. The CDR3 coding sequence is TGTGCCAGCAGCTTTACAGGGGAAGCTTTCTTT. J is TRBJ1-1 and V is TRBV7-9; perhaps TRBD1 as D (6 bases). The germline V gene has CDR1 SEHNR and CDR2 FQNEAQ (reference sequence). The CDR3 has 11 residues. V was clipped by 3 bases and J by 8 bases, with 7 bases between them.

This clonotype has ten or more counts. The gene calls are TRBV19 and TRBJ1-2; the D is unclear. Germline V gives CDR1 LNHDA, CDR2 SQIVND (reference sequence). Trimming removed 7 bases at V and 1 base at J, with 22 bases between. The CDR3 runs to 17 residues. CDR3 residues: CASTHLYREKLNYGYTF. DNA for the CDR3: TGTGCCAGTACCCACCTTTACCGGGAGAAACTTAACTATGGCTACACCTTC.

This clonotype was seen ten or more times. This sequence joins TRBV5-1 and TRBJ2-2, with D unresolved. The CDR3 is 15 amino acids. CDR1 and CDR2 (germline): SGHRS, YFSETQ. V lost 5 bases to trimming and J lost 2 bases, with 13 bases between them. CDR3 residues: CASRENTANTGELFF. Written as DNA, the CDR3 is TGCGCCAGCAGGGAGAACACGGCAAACACCGGGGAGCTGTTTTTT.

This clonotype was found many times. V gene TRBV20-1 combines with J gene TRBJ1-5; TRBD1 matches 7 bases. This CDR3 contains 14 residues. Germline CDR1 DFQATT, CDR2 SNEGSKA (reference sequence). The V segment lost 6 bases and the J segment 0 bases; nucleotides outside the gene matches: 5. This chain's CDR3 is CSASQGHSNQPQHF. The CDR3, as DNA: TGCAGTGCCTCACAGGGGCATAGCAATCAGCCCCAGCATTTT.

This sequence joins TRBV4-3 and TRBJ2-7; 7 bases align to TRBD2. CDR1 and CDR2 from the germline V gene are LGHNA and YSLEER. The CDR3 consists of 14 residues. The V segment lost 2 bases and the J segment 2 bases; nucleotides outside the gene matches: 3. Here the CDR3 DNA reads TGCGCCAGCAGCCAAATCCGGGGGGCCTACGAGCAGTACTTC. It codes for CASSQIRGAYEQYF.

This clonotype has more than one count but fewer than ten. This chain connects TRBV10-3 to TRBJ1-2; 11 positions agree with TRBD1. Germline V CDR1 and CDR2: ENHRY, SYGVKD. This CDR3 has 14 residues. V dropped 8 bases and J dropped 2; count of bases not matched to a gene: 4. DNA for the CDR3: TGTGCCATCGGAAGGGACAGGGGGAACTATGGCTACACCTTC. Translation: CAIGRDRGNYGYTF.

This clonotype has at least ten counts. The V and J genes are TRBV11-1 and TRBJ2-5, with D unclear. Per the germline V gene, CDR1 is SGHAT and CDR2 is FQDESV (reference sequence). V was pared by 5 bases and J by 3 bases, with 22 bases between. This CDR3 region has 17 residues. The DNA for the CDR3 is TGTGCCAGCAGCCCGATGCCGACGTACATAGGTGAAGAGACCCAGTACTTC. It yields the protein CASSPMPTYIGEETQYF.

This clonotype was detected many times. The V call is TRBV20-1, the J call TRBJ2-5; no clear D. The CDR3 spans 11 residues. Trimming took off 6 bases at V and 3 bases at J, with 8 bases between the two ends. Germline V gene sequence: CDR1 DFQATT, CDR2 SNEGSKA (reference sequence). CDR3 region: CSAFPKETQYF. The CDR3 bases are TGCAGTGCCTTCCCAAAAGAGACCCAGTACTTC.

The sample holds many counts of this clonotype. The CDR3 spells CASSQDPGTSSNQPQHF. The CDR3 bases are TGTGCCAGCAGCCAAGATCCCGGGACATCGAGCAATCAGCCCCAGCATTTT. The chain recombines TRBV4-2 with TRBJ1-5; D is possibly TRBD1 (6 bases). There are 17 residues in the CDR3. The ends were cut back, 0 bases at V and 1 base at J, with 13 bases in the middle. Germline loops: CDR1 LGHNA, CDR2 YNFKEQ.

This clonotype was seen repeatedly, ten times or more. The genes are TRBV20-1 and TRBJ1-6, with 8 bases lining up with TRBD1. V lost 3 bases to trimming and J lost 7 bases; unmatched junction nucleotides: 8. CDR1 is DFQATT, CDR2 SNEGSKA, per germline (reference sequence). The length of the CDR3 is 15 residues. CDR3 region: CSARFRDRHNSPLHF. The DNA of the CDR3 is TGCAGTGCTAGGTTTCGGGACAGGCACAATTCACCCCTCCACTTT.

This clonotype was observed many times. V and J are TRBV2 and TRBJ2-2; D is tentatively TRBD1 or TRBD2 (5 bases each). CDR1 is SNHLY and CDR2 is FYNNEI in the germline V gene. CDR3 length: 18 amino acids. V dropped 6 bases and J dropped 2 bases, with 22 bases sitting between them. The DNA of the CDR3 is TGTGCCAGCAGGCGACTGGGACGGCACGCCGTAAACACCGGGGAGCTGTTTTTT. Amino acid sequence: CASRRLGRHAVNTGELFF.

There are many counts of this clonotype. This chain uses TRBV12-3 or TRBV12-4 with TRBJ1-3; TRBD1 might be the D (5 bases). Trimming left V 5 bases short and J 0 bases short, with 11 bases between. CDR3 length equals 15 residues. CDR3 nucleotide sequence: TGTGCCAGCAGTGTCACAGGACTCTCTGGAAACACCATATATTTT. It specifies CASSVTGLSGNTIYF.

This chain joins TRBV6-5 and TRBJ1-5, with 8 positions matching TRBD1. The CDR3 sequence is 15 residues long. Germline values: CDR1 MNHEY, CDR2 SVGAGI. The V gene end was trimmed by 6 bases and the J gene end by 6 bases; junction bases not matched to a gene: 10. CDR3 coding DNA: TGTGCCAGCAGCTCTCGGACAGGGATATTTCAGCCCCAGCATTTT. Its protein is CASSSRTGIFQPQHF.

The J gene is TRBJ2-5, the V gene TRBV29-1, with D perhaps TRBD1 (6 bases). The germline gives CDR1 SQVTM, CDR2 ANQGSEA. The CDR3 sequence is 12 residues long. The CDR3, as DNA: TGCAGGGCCGGAGGCAGGGGATGGACACAGTACTTC. It encodes CRAGGRGWTQYF. Based on the CDR3 plus reference TRBV29-1 and TRBJ2-5, the full variable domain is SAVISQKPSRDICQRGTSLTIQCQVDSQVTMMFWYRQQPGQSLTLIATANQGSEATYESGFVIDKFPISRPNLTFSTLTVSNMSPEDSSIYLCRAGGRGWTQYFGPGTRLLVL.

This clonotype was seen at least ten times. The V gene is TRBV28, the J gene TRBJ1-5, with D unresolved. The CDR3 contains 15 residues. CDR1 and CDR2 from the germline V gene are MDHEN and SYDVKM. V was pared by 3 bases and J by 0 bases, with 9 bases between. The CDR3 protein is CASSLSSDSNQPQHF. The CDR3 nucleotides read TGTGCCAGCAGTTTGAGTTCCGATAGCAATCAGCCCCAGCATTTT.

Ten or more counts support this clonotype. The V and J genes are TRBV19 and TRBJ2-2; D gene ambiguous. Trimming pared 5 bases from V and 9 bases from J, leaving 16 bases between. Germline values: CDR1 LNHDA, CDR2 SQIVND (reference sequence). This CDR3 comprises 14 residues. The CDR3 sequence is CASSQDRYDRELFF. DNA for the CDR3: TGTGCCAGTAGTCAGGACCGTTACGATCGGGAGCTGTTTTTT.

This clonotype was counted ten times or more. The chain links TRBV30 to TRBJ1-1, with unresolved D. CDR1 and CDR2 (germline): GTSNPN, SVGIG (reference sequence). This CDR3 has 11 amino acids. V gave up 2 bases and J gave up 6 bases, with 7 bases separating them. CDR3 sequence: CAWSRVSEAFF. In DNA, the CDR3 is TGTGCCTGGAGTAGAGTGTCTGAAGCTTTCTTT.

Many counts were recorded for this clonotype. The chain employs TRBV4-2 and TRBJ2-5; 14 positions agree with TRBD2. CDR1 LGHNA and CDR2 YNFKEQ come from the germline V gene. The CDR3 length is 19 residues. The J segment lost 1 base and the V segment lost 0 bases, leaving 7 bases of the junction unmatched. The CDR3 bases are TGTGCCAGCAGCCAAGATCCCTTCGGACTAGCGGGGGGCCAAGAGACCCAGTACTTC. Encoded protein: CASSQDPFGLAGGQETQYF.

This clonotype has at least ten counts. V gene TRBV11-1 combines with J gene TRBJ1-1, with a possible D match to TRBD1 (6 bases). This CDR3 region has 16 residues. V was cut by 7 bases and J by 6 bases, with 24 bases left in between. CDR1 and CDR2 (germline): SGHAT, FQDESV (reference sequence). This chain's CDR3 is CASNNALLTGRSEAFF. CDR3 in DNA: TGTGCCAGCAACAATGCCCTTCTAACAGGGAGGTCTGAAGCTTTCTTT.